This entry lists 26 T cell receptor beta chains sequenced from one sample in a study of T cells in Graves' hyperthyroidism and ophthalmopathy. RNA transcripts yielded amplified TCR beta CDR3 regions. Primed by the HTBI set, a first-round RT-PCR was run on the TCR CDR3. TCRdb passed the multiplex PCR reads through MiXCR, listing each CDR3 protein once. The sample contains around 250,000 distinct CDR3 sequences, about 16% of which appear only once. Input material: blood. The source is a woman aged 18-29 years with Graves' ophthalmopathy.

There are many counts of this clonotype. The chain joins TRBV2 to TRBJ1-6; D not certain. V dropped 7 bases and J dropped 7 bases, with 11 bases sitting between them. Germline assignment: CDR1 SNHLY and CDR2 FYNNEI. The length of the CDR3 is 13 residues. The CDR3 nucleotides are TGTGCCAGCACCGGATCTGAGAATTCACCCCTCCACTTT. It yields the protein CASTGSENSPLHF.

This clonotype has at least ten counts. The gene calls are TRBV7-6 and TRBJ2-2; 16 positions match TRBD2. The CDR3 spans 18 residues. The V and J ends lost 5 bases and 3 bases, in that order; junction bases with no gene match: 6. Germline CDR1 and CDR2: SGHVS and FNYEAQ. The chain's CDR3 is CASSPPGLAGGYTGELFF. CDR3 DNA sequence: TGTGCCAGCAGCCCGCCGGGACTAGCGGGAGGGTACACCGGGGAGCTGTTTTTT.

This chain uses TRBV11-2 with TRBJ2-3, with a tentative D call TRBD2 (6 bases). The CDR3 length is 17 residues. CDR1 and CDR2 from the germline V gene are SGHAT and FQNNGV. Deletions cut 0 bases from V and 0 bases from J, with 13 bases between. CDR3 sequence (DNA): TGTGCCAGCAGCTTAGAGGGAATAGCGGCTAGCACAGATACGCAGTATTTT. This encodes CASSLEGIAASTDTQYF. The variable domain in full, completed from reference TRBV11-2 and TRBJ2-3, reads EAGVAQSPRYKIIEKRQSVAFWCNPISGHATLYWYQQILGQGPKLLIQFQNNGVVDDSQLPKDRFSAERLKGVDSTLKIQPAKLEDSAVYLCASSLEGIAASTDTQYFGPGTRLTVL.

Many counts were recorded for this clonotype. The genes are TRBV6-1 and TRBJ2-1, with 9 bases aligning to TRBD1. V was pared by 5 bases and J by 7 bases, with 9 bases of the junction left unmatched. CDR3 length: 15 amino acids. The germline V gene has CDR1 MNHNS and CDR2 SASEGT. CDR3 in DNA: TGTGCCAGCAGTTTCTTGGGACAGGGTACGAATGAGCAGTTCTTC. This sequence encodes CASSFLGQGTNEQFF.

This clonotype was seen repeatedly, ten times or more. The chain combines TRBV12-3 or TRBV12-4 with TRBJ2-2; perhaps TRBD1 as D (6 bases). The V end was cut by 5 bases, the J end by 4 bases, with 17 bases between. The CDR3 contains 16 residues. The CDR3 DNA sequence: TGTGCCAGCAGTGCCTTGGGGGCTCGTGGCACCGGGGAGCTGTTTTTT. It yields the protein CASSALGARGTGELFF.

In this sample, this clonotype turned up many times. The chain has TRBV5-5 and TRBJ2-4, with D unresolved. Germline CDR1 and CDR2: SGHKS and YYEKEE (reference sequence). V was pared by 3 bases and J by 0 bases, with 7 bases between. The length of the CDR3 is 14 residues. The CDR3 region is CASSSLVAKNIQYF. The CDR3 bases are TGTGCCAGCAGCTCGTTAGTAGCCAAAAACATTCAGTACTTC.

This clonotype was seen ten or more times. The CDR3: CAISEWSLAGGEVEQFF. For the CDR3, the DNA is TGTGCCATCAGTGAGTGGTCACTAGCGGGAGGTGAGGTTGAGCAGTTCTTC. V is TRBV10-3 and J is TRBJ2-1; TRBD2 matches 12 bases. Per germline, CDR1 ENHRY and CDR2 SYGVKD. The CDR3 spans 17 residues. J lost 9 bases, V lost 1 base, and 10 bases had no gene match.

This sequence joins TRBV20-1 and TRBJ2-3, with 15 positions matching TRBD2. CDR1 DFQATT and CDR2 SNEGSKA come from the germline V gene (reference sequence). The CDR3 totals 15 residues. V lost 3 bases to trimming and J lost 4 bases; unmatched junction nucleotides: 2. In DNA, the CDR3 is TGCAGTGCTAGCCGGACTAGCGGGAGGGCAGATACGCAGTATTTT. Translation: CSASRTSGRADTQYF.

This clonotype was seen at least ten times. The rearrangement links TRBV28 to TRBJ2-1, with TRBD1 matching over 7 bases. Germline V gene data show CDR1 as MDHEN and CDR2 as SYDVKM. V shed 6 bases, J shed 4 bases, and the junction held 6 bases outside the gene matches. CDR3 length equals 14 residues. CDR3 in amino acids: CASSTRQGYNEQFF. DNA of the CDR3: TGTGCCAGCAGCACTCGACAGGGTTACAATGAGCAGTTCTTC.

This clonotype was detected ten times or more. V gene TRBV5-6 combines with J gene TRBJ2-1, with D possibly TRBD2 on 6 matching bases. Trimming removed 4 bases from V and 2 bases from J, with 13 bases in between. Germline V gene sequence: CDR1 SGHDT, CDR2 YYEEEE. This CDR3 region has 15 residues. CDR3 in amino acids: CASSQGLLPYNEQFF. The CDR3, as DNA: TGTGCCAGCAGCCAGGGACTTCTACCCTACAATGAGCAGTTCTTC.

Details on this clonotype: Germline is not matched at one junction end, which may reflect a read error. This sequence joins TRBV25-1 and TRBJ2-1; the D gene is possibly TRBD1 (7 bases). The CDR3 runs 17 residues. Germline V lookup: CDR1 MGHDK, CDR2 SYGVNS. In DNA form, the CDR3 reads TGTGCCGGCAGTACAGGACAGGATAGCGGTTTGTACAATGAGCAGTTCTTC. It yields the protein CAGSTGQDSGLYNEQFF.

This clonotype was seen many times. The chain carries TRBV18 and TRBJ2-3; 11 bases line up with TRBD2. Trimming cost V 2 bases and J 5 bases; bases outside gene matches: 12. CDR1 is KGHSH and CDR2 is LQKENI in the germline V gene. This CDR3 comprises 18 residues. The CDR3, as DNA: TGTGCCAGCTCACCAATAACCACTAGCGGGAGTCGGGGAGATACGCAGTATTTT. Protein: CASSPITTSGSRGDTQYF.

The gene calls are TRBV20-1 and TRBJ2-1; 9 bases agree with TRBD2. V trimming: 2 bases; J trimming: 2 bases; junction bases outside the gene matches: 4. This CDR3 is 15 amino acids long. From germline, CDR1 is DFQATT and CDR2 SNEGSKA (reference sequence). CDR3 sequence reads: CSARSTSGAYNEQFF. CDR3 DNA sequence: TGCAGTGCTAGATCGACTAGCGGAGCCTACAATGAGCAGTTCTTC.

There are many counts of this clonotype. The rearrangement uses TRBV30 and TRBJ1-3, with D unclear. V dropped 2 bases and J dropped 0 bases, with 5 bases sitting between them. Germline values: CDR1 GTSNPN, CDR2 SVGIG (reference sequence). This CDR3 region has 13 residues. CDR3 nucleotide sequence: TGTGCCTGGAGTCTGGGCTCTGGAAACACCATATATTTT. This translates into CAWSLGSGNTIYF.

This clonotype was seen many times. The V gene is TRBV12-3 or TRBV12-4, the J gene TRBJ2-5; 10 bases align to TRBD2. V lost 3 bases to trimming and J lost 5 bases; unmatched junction nucleotides: 12. The CDR3 spans 17 residues. The CDR3 DNA reads as TGTGCCAGCAGTTTTGGTGCTATAGCGGGGGGAAGGGAGACCCAGTACTTC. Its protein product is CASSFGAIAGGRETQYF.

This clonotype occurred many times. The chain employs TRBV6-1 and TRBJ2-2, with 11 bases lining up with TRBD2. The CDR3 consists of 15 residues. V shed 2 bases and J 7 bases; nucleotides not matched to a gene: 3. Germline-derived CDR1 and CDR2 are MNHNS and SASEGT. DNA for the CDR3: TGTGCCAGCAGTGAACTAGCGGGGGGCGGCGGGGAGCTGTTTTTT. It codes for CASSELAGGGGELFF.

This clonotype has ten or more counts. The chain has TRBV7-9 and TRBJ1-1; the match to TRBD1 covers 7 bases. V shed 5 bases, J shed 3 bases, and the junction held 9 bases outside the gene matches. The CDR3 has 15 residues. The germline gives CDR1 SEHNR, CDR2 FQNEAQ (reference sequence). Here the CDR3 DNA reads TGTGCCAGCAGCCCACCCGGGACAGTCTACACTGAAGCTTTCTTT. It translates to CASSPPGTVYTEAFF.

The CDR3, as DNA: TGTGCCAGCAGCCCCACAACCGGACTAGACGCGTTCTTC. Protein sequence: CASSPTTGLDAFF. The genes are TRBV9 and TRBJ2-1; 7 bases are a match to TRBD2. Per the germline V gene, CDR1 is SGDLS and CDR2 is YYNGEE. J was trimmed by 15 bases and V by 4 bases; bases with no gene match: 13. This CDR3 is built from 13 residues.

This clonotype was seen repeatedly, ten times or more. The V gene is TRBV30, the J gene TRBJ2-3; 9 nucleotides match TRBD2. This CDR3 spans 15 amino acids. Germline V CDR1 and CDR2: GTSNPN, SVGIG (reference sequence). Trimming took 5 bases from V and 5 from J; bases not matched to a gene: 11. In nucleotides, the CDR3 is TGTGCCTGGGAGAATAGCGGGAGTGCCGTAGATACGCAGTATTTT. Translating gives CAWENSGSAVDTQYF.

This clonotype showed up many times. This chain joins TRBV6-5 and TRBJ2-5; 10 bases are a match to TRBD1. Germline values: CDR1 MNHEY, CDR2 SVGAGI. This CDR3 has 15 residues. The V segment lost 1 base and the J segment 2 bases; nucleotides outside the gene matches: 1. This CDR3 is CASSYWDRGQETQYF. The CDR3 DNA reads TGTGCCAGCAGTTACTGGGACAGGGGTCAAGAGACCCAGTACTTC.

The CDR3 nucleotides are TGTGCCAGCAGACTTCCGGGACAGGAATCTCATGGCTACACCTTC. As protein: CASRLPGQESHGYTF. The chain combines TRBV2 with TRBJ1-2; 8 nucleotides line up with TRBD1. Germline lookup yields CDR1 SNHLY and CDR2 FYNNEI. The length of the CDR3 is 15 residues. V dropped 6 bases and J dropped 6; count of bases not matched to a gene: 12.

Ten or more counts support this clonotype. This sequence joins TRBV6-4 and TRBJ1-2; D may be TRBD1 (5 bases). The CDR3 spans 12 residues. V shed 0 bases and J shed 8 bases, with 7 bases lying between them. From germline, CDR1 is MRHNA and CDR2 SNTAGT. The CDR3 reads CASSDSGQGYTF. The CDR3 DNA reads as TGTGCCAGCAGTGACTCGGGGCAGGGCTACACCTTC.

With regard to this clonotype: A much larger clone lies one base from this, so it may be a read error. The chain couples TRBV5-1 to TRBJ1-2; TRBD1 might be the D (5 bases). The germline V gene encodes CDR1 SGHRS and CDR2 YFSETQ. The CDR3 sequence is 13 residues long. The CDR3: CVSSGGGGYGYTF. CDR3 DNA: TGCGTCAGCAGCGGGGGGGGTGGCTATGGCTACACCTTC.

Many counts were recorded for this clonotype. The chain employs TRBV6-1 and TRBJ1-5, with TRBD1 matching 7 bases. CDR1 MNHNS and CDR2 SASEGT come from the germline V gene. The CDR3 is 18 residues long. V was pared by 6 bases and J by 4 bases, with 18 bases of the junction left unmatched. The CDR3 here is CASSSSRPGTASNQPQHF. The CDR3 DNA sequence: TGTGCCAGCAGCTCAAGCCGCCCGGGGACAGCCTCAAATCAGCCCCAGCATTTT.

This clonotype was observed many times. The chain carries TRBV2 and TRBJ1-1; D is perhaps TRBD1 (6 bases). The CDR3 has 12 residues. Trimming left V 8 bases short and J 5 bases short, with 12 bases between. Germline CDR1 reads SNHLY; CDR2 reads FYNNEI. CDR3 amino acids: CASQLQGTEAFF. In DNA form, the CDR3 reads TGTGCCAGCCAACTCCAGGGGACTGAAGCTTTCTTT. Using reference TRBV2 and TRBJ1-1 for the parts outside the CDR3, the full variable domain is EPEVTQTPSHQVTQMGQEVILRCVPISNHLYFYWYRQILGQKVEFLVSFYNNEISEKSEIFDDQFSVERPDGSNFTLKIRSTKLEDSAMYFCASQLQGTEAFFGQGTRLTVV.

This clonotype was seen more than once but under ten times. A much larger clone differs from this one at a single base, so this may be a read error. This chain uses TRBV12-3 or TRBV12-4 with TRBJ1-1; D not certain. The CDR3 loop spans 15 amino acids. V dropped 7 bases and J dropped 9 bases, with 24 bases sitting between them. CDR3 residues: CASISALRERRKAFF. CDR3 nucleotides: TGTGCCAGCATTTCCGCTTTGAGGGAACGCCGCAAAGCTTTCTTT.